These T cell receptor beta chains were read from a single sample in a study of liver allograft versus peripheral blood T cells. One entry per CDR3 protein results from TCRdb running MiXCR on the reads. In the table there are 1,500 to 2,000 distinct CDR3 sequences, approximately 17% of which are singletons. The source of these receptors is a human patient who had a liver transplant. The graft donor may account for some of the T cells. The CDR3 runs from the conserved cysteine through the conserved F or W. The D gene is left open where the match is weak. Size is stated for part of the rows, as once, few or many counts, or as a class when the clone is expanded.

TRBD1	few	TRBV20-1	TRBJ1-5	CSAPDPGQGIQPQHF	TGCAGTGCACCAGACCCGGGACAGGGGATTCAGCCCCAGCATTTT
TRBD2	.	TRBV6-5	TRBJ2-3	CASSDPSSGTTDTQYF	TGTGCCAGCAGTGACCCCTCTAGCGGGACTACAGATACGCAGTATTTT
TRBD2	.	TRBV24-1	TRBJ2-2	CATSDAGGSGGAMGGELFF	TGTGCCACCAGTGATGCCGGAGGTAGCGGGGGGGCCATGGGCGGGGAGCTGTTTTTT
.	many	TRBV12-3/TRBV12-4	TRBJ2-7	CASSSGYEQYF	TGTGCCAGCAGTTCAGGTTACGAGCAGTACTTC
TRBD1	medium-sized	TRBV24-1	TRBJ1-1	CATSDPQGIYSLEAFF	TGTGCCACCAGTGATCCACAGGGGATTTATTCTTTGGAAGCTTTCTTT
.	large	TRBV28	TRBJ1-6	CASSLSGGSVSPLHF	TGTGCCAGCAGTTTATCCGGGGGTTCGGTTTCACCCCTCCACTTT
TRBD2	.	TRBV20-1	TRBJ2-1	CSARLLREGHFVYNEQFF	TGCAGTGCTAGGCTGTTGCGGGAGGGCCATTTTGTATACAATGAGCAGTTCTTC
.	.	TRBV2	TRBJ1-1	CASNLGSF	TGTGCCAGCAACCTCGGGTCTTTT
.	.	TRBV25-1	TRBJ1-1	CASIPEGGKAFF	TGTGCCAGCATCCCCGAGGGGGGAAAAGCTTTCTTT
.	.	TRBV19	TRBJ1-1	CASRTVPNTEAFF	TGTGCCAGTAGGACAGTTCCGAACACTGAAGCTTTCTTT
.	.	TRBV6-1	TRBJ2-7	CASGSSYEQYF	TGTGCCAGCGGGAGCTCCTACGAGCAGTACTTC
.	medium-sized	TRBV6-6	TRBJ2-6	CASSYPPLVVSGANVLTF	TGTGCCAGCAGTTACCCACCGCTAGTGGTATCTGGGGCCAACGTCCTGACTTTC
TRBD2	medium-sized	TRBV5-4	TRBJ2-7	CASSSYYSFGREQYF	TGTGCCAGCAGCTCCTACTACAGTTTCGGGAGGGAGCAGTACTTC
.	.	TRBV6-1	TRBJ1-5	CASSSLNQPQHF	TGTGCCAGCAGTTCCCTCAATCAGCCCCAGCATTTT
.	medium-sized	TRBV29-1	TRBJ1-6	CSARSSYNSPLHF	TGCAGCGCTCGCAGCTCCTATAATTCACCCCTCCACTTT
.	.	TRBV7-2	TRBJ1-5	CASSRTGGNQPQHF	TGTGCCAGCAGTCGGACGGGAGGCAATCAGCCCCAGCATTTT
.	medium-sized	TRBV20-1	TRBJ2-1	CSALEVSNEQFF	TGCAGTGCTTTGGAGGTCTCCAATGAGCAGTTCTTC
TRBD2	medium-sized	TRBV7-2	TRBJ2-3	CASSSRLAGVGDTQYF	TGTGCCAGCAGCAGTCGCCTAGCGGGGGTGGGAGATACGCAGTATTTT
TRBD1	few	TRBV20-1	TRBJ1-5	CSASPPQGMQPQHF	TGCAGTGCCTCCCCCCCACAGGGGATGCAGCCCCAGCATTTT
TRBD1	medium-sized	TRBV7-9	TRBJ1-3	CASSYPGQVANTIYF	TGTGCCAGCAGCTATCCGGGACAGGTGGCAAACACCATATATTTT
.	few	TRBV28	TRBJ1-6	CASSLSWALHF	TGTGCCAGCAGTTTATCGTGGGCCCTCCACTTT
TRBD1	medium-sized	TRBV6-6	TRBJ1-5	CASSYVQGDNQPQHF	TGTGCCAGCAGTTACGTGCAGGGGGACAATCAGCCCCAGCATTTT
.	few	TRBV6-1	TRBJ2-3	CASRGLFTDTQYF	TGTGCCAGCCGAGGGCTTTTCACAGATACGCAGTATTTT
.	few	TRBV20-1	TRBJ2-7	CSATGRPLEQYF	TGCAGCGCGACAGGGAGGCCCCTCGAGCAGTACTTC
TRBD1	.	TRBV18	TRBJ1-2	CASSLSSTGQGNYGYTF	TGTGCCAGCTCACTCTCCTCTACGGGACAGGGAAACTATGGCTACACCTTC
.	medium-sized	TRBV3-1	TRBJ1-6	CASSQGRGSPLHF	TGTGCCAGCAGCCAAGGACGGGGTTCACCCCTCCACTTT
.	medium-sized	TRBV6-5	TRBJ1-4	CASSYGSPGATNEKLFF	TGTGCCAGCAGTTACGGATCCCCAGGGGCAACTAATGAAAAACTGTTTTTT
.	large	TRBV6-5	TRBJ1-3	CASGVPGNTIYF	TGTGCCAGCGGGGTCCCTGGAAACACCATATATTTT
TRBD2	few	TRBV20-1	TRBJ2-1	CSAPPSGGIGDNEQFF	TGCAGTGCTCCTCCTAGCGGGGGGATCGGCGACAATGAGCAGTTCTTC
.	few	TRBV11-3	TRBJ1-3	CASSTGDSGNTIYF	TGTGCCAGCAGCACCGGGGACTCTGGAAACACCATATATTTT
TRBD2	few	TRBV4-1	TRBJ2-1	CASSSSGATHNEQFF	TGCGCCAGCAGCTCTAGCGGGGCGACCCACAATGAGCAGTTCTTC
.	many	TRBV19	TRBJ1-2	CASSHTDYGYTF	TGTGCCAGTAGTCACACAGATTATGGCTACACCTTC
.	medium-sized	TRBV6-1	TRBJ1-6	CASTGQLVSYNSPLHF	TGTGCCAGCACCGGACAGCTCGTGTCCTATAATTCACCCCTCCACTTT
TRBD2	.	TRBV3-1	TRBJ2-3	CASSQMYLAGGTDTQYF	TGTGCCAGCAGCCAAATGTACCTAGCGGGGGGCACAGATACGCAGTATTTT
.	.	TRBV19	TRBJ2-1	CASSKQGQGWNEQFF	TGTGCCAGTAGTAAACAGGGCCAGGGGTGGAATGAGCAGTTCTTC
.	few	TRBV7-3	TRBJ1-2	CASSLWGGYGYTF	TGTGCCAGCAGCTTATGGGGGGGCTATGGCTACACCTTC
.	large	TRBV12-3/TRBV12-4	TRBJ1-2	CASSPGALNYGYTF	TGTGCCAGCAGTCCCGGGGCACTTAACTATGGCTACACCTTC
TRBD1	medium-sized	TRBV18	TRBJ2-4	CASSPQGAPVEYF	TGTGCCAGCTCACCGCAGGGGGCCCCGGTGGAGTACTTC
.	medium-sized	TRBV28	TRBJ2-5	CASSLSGMETQYF	TGTGCCAGCAGTTTGTCGGGGATGGAGACCCAGTACTTC
TRBD2	.	TRBV19	TRBJ2-2	CASSQRGYTGELFF	TGTGCCTCCTCCCAGCGGGGATACACCGGGGAGCTGTTTTTT
.	.	TRBV18	TRBJ1-6	CASSPPRTVGPEYNSPLHF	TGTGCCAGCTCACCACCCAGGACAGTGGGACCGGAGTATAATTCACCCCTCCACTTT
.	medium-sized	TRBV6-1	TRBJ1-2	CASRDSLEVFKGLLNYGYTF	TGTGCCAGCAGGGATTCCCTTGAGGTTTTTAAGGGGCTGCTTAACTATGGCTACACCTTC
TRBD1	large	TRBV19	TRBJ1-6	CASSIALDRVHSPLHF	TGTGCCAGTAGTATAGCCCTGGACAGGGTGCATTCACCCCTCCACTTT
.	medium-sized	TRBV19	TRBJ1-1	CASSMAPGFRQTYTEAFF	TGTGCCAGTAGTATGGCCCCAGGGTTTAGACAGACCTACACTGAAGCTTTCTTT
TRBD1	large	TRBV18	TRBJ1-6	CASSTTGTASSSYNSPLHF	TGTGCCAGCTCAACAACCGGGACAGCCTCGAGCTCCTATAATTCACCCCTCCACTTT
TRBD1	medium-sized	TRBV7-2	TRBJ1-5	CASSSLQGTQPQHF	TGTGCCAGCAGCTCTTTACAGGGGACTCAGCCCCAGCATTTT
TRBD2	large	TRBV10-3	TRBJ2-7	CAISEGRDADEQYF	TGTGCCATCAGTGAAGGGAGGGACGCGGACGAGCAGTACTTC
.	.	TRBV15	TRBJ2-5	CATSRSGQGKETQYF	TGTGCCACCAGCAGAAGTGGCCAAGGAAAGGAGACCCAGTACTTC
.	.	TRBV2	TRBJ2-5	CASTSRPGIGETQYF	TGTGCCAGCACCTCCCGTCCGGGAATTGGGGAGACCCAGTACTTC
.	medium-sized	TRBV12-3/TRBV12-4	TRBJ2-6	CASSLRYSGANVLTF	TGTGCCAGCAGTTTGCGTTACTCTGGGGCCAACGTCCTGACTTTC
.	large	TRBV18	TRBJ1-5	CASSPGLGNQPQHF	TGTGCCAGCTCACCGGGCCTGGGCAATCAGCCCCAGCATTTT
TRBD1	.	TRBV19	TRBJ2-2	CASIRRTGAANTGELFF	TGTGCCAGTATTCGACGGACAGGGGCCGCGAACACCGGGGAGCTGTTTTTT
TRBD2	medium-sized	TRBV10-3	TRBJ2-2	CAIRGSGGAGTGELFF	TGTGCCATCAGGGGTAGCGGGGGGGCAGGCACCGGGGAGCTGTTTTTT
.	.	TRBV7-9	TRBJ2-3	CASSSQDRKGSDTQYF	TGTGCCAGCAGCTCTCAGGACAGAAAAGGATCAGATACGCAGTATTTT
.	medium-sized	TRBV12-3/TRBV12-4	TRBJ2-2	CASSLDYLAGELFF	TGTGCCAGCAGCCTTGACTATCTCGCCGGGGAGCTGTTTTTT
.	.	TRBV20-1	TRBJ1-2	CSARKGGPGLRGYTF	TGCAGTGCTAGGAAGGGCGGGCCCGGGCTTCGGGGCTACACCTTC
.	.	TRBV20-1	TRBJ1-1	CSARVGGGAMNTEAFF	TGCAGTGCTAGAGTGGGGGGAGGGGCGATGAACACTGAAGCTTTCTTT
TRBD2	medium-sized	TRBV7-2	TRBJ2-7	CASSLGTRVYEQYF	TGTGCCAGCAGCCTCGGGACTAGAGTTTACGAGCAGTACTTC
.	medium-sized	TRBV19	TRBJ1-4	CASSIGGISEKLFF	TGTGCCAGTAGTATTGGAGGGATTAGCGAAAAACTGTTTTTT